This T cell receptor (beta chain) was sequenced during a study of T-cell reconstitution after alpha-beta-depleted transplantation in children. Preparation of the TCRbeta library was carried out with unique molecular identifiers. TCRdb re-analysed the PCR reads in MiXCR, keeping a single row per CDR3 protein. This sample has around 800,000 distinct CDR3 sequences; roughly 15% occur once, and the top ten carry approximately 5%. This clonotype has only a few counts. The starting material was PBMCs, mostly from graft donor cells, obtained 360 days after TCRalphabeta/CD19-depleted stem cell transplant. This sequence originates from a male patient younger than 18 who had a stem cell transplant for acute lymphoblastic leukemia, so the T cells may come from the graft donor.

CDR3 sequence: CSVHQGVNEKLFF. The CDR3 coding sequence is TGCAGCGTTCATCAGGGAGTGAATGAAAAACTGTTTTTT. This chain links TRBV29-1 with TRBJ1-4, with D maybe TRBD1 (5 bases). Between the trimmed V and J ends, which lost 5 bases and 5 bases, there was a span of 12 bases. This CDR3 has 13 amino acids. CDR1 and CDR2 (germline): SQVTM, ANQGSEA.